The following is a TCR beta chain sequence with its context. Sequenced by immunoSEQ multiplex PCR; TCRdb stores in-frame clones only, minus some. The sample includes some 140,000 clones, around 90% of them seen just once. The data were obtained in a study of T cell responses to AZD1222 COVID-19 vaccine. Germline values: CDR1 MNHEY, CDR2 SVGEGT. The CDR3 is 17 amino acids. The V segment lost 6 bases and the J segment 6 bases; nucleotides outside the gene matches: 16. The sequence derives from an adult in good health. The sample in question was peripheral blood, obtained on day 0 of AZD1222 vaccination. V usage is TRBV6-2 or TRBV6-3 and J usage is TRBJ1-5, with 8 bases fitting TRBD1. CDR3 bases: TGTGCCAGCAGCATTACGCCTGGACAGGGCGGGCGTCAGCCCCAGCATTTT. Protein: CASSITPGQGGRQPQHF.